This passage covers 17 T cell receptor beta chains from one sample sequenced in a study of blood T cells in healthy people across ages. PCR was performed a second time for about 7 to 12 cycles using a sample-barcoded 5' primer and a J-beta primer mix. TCRdb reprocessed the 5' RACE reads with MiXCR, giving one entry per CDR3 protein. The sample lists 1.8 million or so distinct CDR3 sequences; about two fifths were seen once. Sequencing was performed on blood. The receptors were sampled from a human donor in good health.

The chain carries TRBV12-3 or TRBV12-4 and TRBJ2-5; D not certain. The CDR3 is made up of 15 amino acids. V was clipped by 5 bases and J by 3 bases, with 16 bases between them. The CDR3 sequence: CASSPDAKAEETQYF. CDR3 nucleotide sequence: TGTGCCAGCAGTCCAGACGCAAAGGCGGAAGAGACCCAGTACTTC.

The V call is TRBV16, the J call TRBJ2-2; D not certain. The CDR3 runs 13 residues. Germline CDR1 is KGHSY and CDR2 is FQNENV. V lost 3 bases, J lost 6 bases, and 8 bases lay in between. The CDR3 spells CASSHHEAGELFF. The CDR3 coding sequence is TGTGCCAGCAGCCACCACGAGGCCGGGGAGCTGTTTTTT.

There are a few counts of this clonotype. The chain combines TRBV21-1 with TRBJ1-2; TRBD1, the table's D call, was not compared with the DNA. TRBV21-1 is annotated as a pseudogene. There are 17 residues in the CDR3. CDR3 DNA sequence: TGTGCCAGCAGCGACAGAGCACCCTGCCGGAGCGTCTATGGCTACACCTTC. Residues: CASSDRAPCRSVYGYTF.

The chain joins TRBV29-1 to TRBJ1-3, with TRBD1 as a possible D gene (6 bases). V shed 6 bases and J shed 0 bases, with 12 bases lying between them. The CDR3 loop spans 14 amino acids. Per germline, CDR1 SQVTM and CDR2 ANQGSEA. The CDR3 region has the DNA TGCAGCGTCAACAGGGACTACTCTGGAAACACCATATATTTT. Translation: CSVNRDYSGNTIYF.

The chain joins TRBV4-1 to TRBJ1-5; perhaps TRBD1 as D (6 bases). The germline V and J ends were trimmed by 0 bases and 5 bases, with 11 bases remaining between them. Germline V gene sequence: CDR1 MGHRA, CDR2 YSYEKL. There are 15 residues in the CDR3. The CDR3, as DNA: TGCGCCAGCAGCCAAGATGTACAGGGATATCAGCCCCAGCATTTT. The encoded protein is CASSQDVQGYQPQHF.

This clonotype was detected a few times. The V and J genes are TRBV6-2 or TRBV6-3 and TRBJ1-2; D possibly corresponds to TRBD1 (5 bases). CDR3 size: 14 residues. CDR1 MNHEY and CDR2 SVGEGT come from the germline V gene. The germline V and J ends were trimmed by 0 bases and 10 bases, with 15 bases remaining between them. The CDR3 nucleotides read TGTGCCAGCAGTTACTCCACAGGCTATACAGACTACACCTTC. This sequence encodes CASSYSTGYTDYTF.

As for this clonotype: Possible read error: a much larger clone is one base away. V usage is TRBV29-1 and J usage is TRBJ2-4; 9 positions agree with TRBD1. There are 14 residues in the CDR3. Germline assignment: CDR1 SQVTM and CDR2 ANQGSEA. J was trimmed by 13 bases and V by 7 bases; bases with no gene match: 17. CDR3 DNA: TGCAGCGCATTACCCCGGGACAGGGAACACAAGCAGTACTTC. Its protein product is CSALPRDREHKQYF.

This rearrangement joins TRBV7-9 to TRBJ2-7; TRBD1 or TRBD2 may be the D gene (5 bases each). The V end lost 5 bases, the J end lost 4 bases, and 15 bases lay between the germline ends. The CDR3 runs to 14 residues. Germline V gene data show CDR1 as SEHNR and CDR2 as FQNEAQ (reference sequence). CDR3 sequence reads: CASSRGAGIYEQYF. In DNA, the CDR3 is TGTGCCAGCAGCCGAGGGGCAGGAATATACGAGCAGTACTTC.

The rearrangement links TRBV4-1 to TRBJ2-7; TRBD1 or TRBD2 may be the D gene (5 bases each). CDR3 size: 15 residues. CDR1 is MGHRA, CDR2 YSYEKL, per germline. Trimming took off 6 bases at V and 2 bases at J, with 17 bases between the two ends. The CDR3 DNA sequence: TGCGCCAGCAGTCCCGGGGCAGGGCGGACCTACGAGCAGTACTTC. As protein: CASSPGAGRTYEQYF.

This rearrangement joins TRBV29-1 to TRBJ2-1, with 8 bases fitting TRBD2. After removal of 6 bases from V and 5 bases from J, the junction contained 6 bases not matched to a gene. The CDR3 sequence is 13 residues long. Germline assignment: CDR1 SQVTM and CDR2 ANQGSEA. Here the CDR3 reads CSVGGGGDNEQFF. In DNA form, the CDR3 reads TGCAGCGTCGGGGGGGGCGGAGACAATGAGCAGTTCTTC.

This clonotype turned up a few times. V and J are TRBV20-1 and TRBJ1-6, with D maybe TRBD1 (5 bases). This CDR3 is 10 amino acids long. Trimming cost V 6 bases and J 11 bases, with 8 bases left between them. CDR1 is DFQATT, CDR2 SNEGSKA, per germline (reference sequence). Here the CDR3 reads CSAPGPPLHF. The DNA of the CDR3 is TGCAGTGCGCCAGGGCCACCCCTCCACTTT.

The chain uses TRBV10-3 and TRBJ1-1; D is possibly TRBD1 (6 bases). Trimming left V 3 bases short and J 2 bases short, with 13 bases between. The CDR3 is 15 amino acids. Germline V gives CDR1 ENHRY, CDR2 SYGVKD. The CDR3: CAISDRGQINTEAFF. Written as DNA, the CDR3 is TGTGCCATCAGTGATCGGGGACAAATAAACACTGAAGCTTTCTTT.

This chain connects TRBV20-1 to TRBJ1-5; 8 nucleotides line up with TRBD1. Germline V CDR1 and CDR2: DFQATT, SNEGSKA (reference sequence). The CDR3 sequence is 16 residues long. Germline trimming cut 0 bases from V and 1 base from J; bases unmatched to any gene: 5. CDR3 nucleotide sequence: TGCAGTGCTAGAGACTTCCGGACAGGGAGCAATCAGCCCCAGCATTTT. It encodes CSARDFRTGSNQPQHF.

This clonotype was found many times. The chain employs TRBV27 and TRBJ2-7; D not resolved. There are 12 residues in the CDR3. In germline, CDR1 is MNHEY, CDR2 SMNVEV (reference sequence). V was pared by 5 bases and J by 3 bases, with 8 bases between. This CDR3 reads CASSNGIYEQYF. The CDR3 DNA reads TGTGCCAGCAGTAATGGGATCTACGAGCAGTACTTC.

The chain carries TRBV7-2 and TRBJ2-5, with D tentatively TRBD1 (6 bases). Per the germline V gene, CDR1 is SGHTA and CDR2 is FQGNSA. This CDR3 comprises 15 residues. V gave up 1 base and J gave up 4 bases, with 13 bases separating them. This chain's CDR3 is CASSLVRGHGETQYF. CDR3 DNA sequence: TGTGCCAGCAGCTTAGTTCGGGGACACGGAGAGACCCAGTACTTC.

J is TRBJ1-2 and V is TRBV4-3, with no clear D. CDR1 LGHNA and CDR2 YSLEER come from the germline V gene. CDR3 length: 16 residues. V lost 1 base and J lost 0, with 12 bases in between. CDR3 region: CASSQGAGRPNYGYTF. CDR3 sequence (DNA): TGCGCCAGCAGCCAAGGGGCCGGGCGCCCTAACTATGGCTACACCTTC.

Comments on this clonotype: Without the conserved terminal phenylalanine or tryptophan, this CDR3 likely stems from a read error. The rearrangement uses TRBV7-9 and TRBJ2-5; D perhaps matches TRBD2 (6 bases). The closer fit of TRBJ2-7 to the DNA end suggests the J call may be wrong. Germline-derived CDR1 and CDR2 are SEHNR and FQNEAQ (reference sequence). The CDR3 runs 14 residues. Here the CDR3 reads CASSLGGEYYEQYC. DNA for the CDR3: TGTGCCAGCAGCTTGGGCGGGGAGTACTACGAGCAGTACTGC.